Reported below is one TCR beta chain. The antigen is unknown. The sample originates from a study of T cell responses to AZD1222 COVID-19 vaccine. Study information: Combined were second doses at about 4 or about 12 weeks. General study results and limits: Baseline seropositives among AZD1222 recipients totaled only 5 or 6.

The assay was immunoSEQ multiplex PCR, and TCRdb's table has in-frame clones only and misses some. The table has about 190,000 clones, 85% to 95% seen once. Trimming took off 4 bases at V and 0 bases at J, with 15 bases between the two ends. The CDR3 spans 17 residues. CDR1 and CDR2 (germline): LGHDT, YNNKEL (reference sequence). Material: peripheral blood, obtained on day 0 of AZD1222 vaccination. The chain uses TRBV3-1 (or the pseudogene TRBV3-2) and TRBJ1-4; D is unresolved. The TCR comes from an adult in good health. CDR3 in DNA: TGTGCCAGCAGCCCCAGCTTCACACCAGCAACTAATGAAAAACTGTTTTTT. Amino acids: CASSPSFTPATNEKLFF.